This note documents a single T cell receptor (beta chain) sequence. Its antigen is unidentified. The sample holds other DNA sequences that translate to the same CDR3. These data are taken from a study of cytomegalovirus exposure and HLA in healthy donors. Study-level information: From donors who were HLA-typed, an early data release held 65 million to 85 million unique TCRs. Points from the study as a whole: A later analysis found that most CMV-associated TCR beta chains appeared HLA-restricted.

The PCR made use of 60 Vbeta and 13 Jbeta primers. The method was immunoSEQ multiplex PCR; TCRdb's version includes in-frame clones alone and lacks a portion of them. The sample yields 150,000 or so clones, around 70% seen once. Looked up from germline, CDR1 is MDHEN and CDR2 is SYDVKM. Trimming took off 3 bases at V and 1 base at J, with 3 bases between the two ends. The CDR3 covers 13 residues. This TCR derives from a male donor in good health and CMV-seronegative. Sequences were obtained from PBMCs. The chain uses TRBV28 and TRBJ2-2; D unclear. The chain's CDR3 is CASSLRNTGELFF. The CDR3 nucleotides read TGTGCCAGCAGTTTGAGGAACACCGGGGAGCTGTTTTTT.